Listed here are 16 T cell receptor beta chains from one sample, sequenced in a study of persistence of HIV-infected CD4 T cells. The immunoSEQ assay was version 4, run in survey mode. The assay was immunoSEQ multiplex PCR, and TCRdb's table has in-frame clones only and misses some. The sample lists over 25,000 clones, 82% occurring once. Stimulation used 7.5 to 10 ug/mL lysate from CMV-infected fibroblasts. CD40L-negative CD69-negative CD45RO-high memory CD4+ T cells were sorted as populations depleted of antigen-responding cells. These receptors' antigens are unknown. The material was CD4+ T cells sorted from PBMCs after 18-hour stimulation, obtained from a patient who received antiretroviral therapy. The source of these receptors is an adult man with HIV who was CMV-seropositive.

This clone was seen once. Germline and junction disagree at one end, which may indicate a read error. Other DNA sequences of this sample code for an identical CDR3. This rearrangement joins TRBV18 to TRBJ1-2; 7 bases match TRBD1. Germline values: CDR1 KGHSH, CDR2 LQKENI. The CDR3 loop spans 15 amino acids. The CDR3 sequence: CASLPGQPKNYGYTF. As DNA, the CDR3 is TGTGCCAGCCTCCCGGGACAGCCTAAGAACTATGGTTACACCTTC.

The chain employs TRBV18 and TRBJ1-5; no clear D. Germline-derived CDR1 and CDR2 are KGHSH and LQKENI. CDR3 length equals 12 residues. Trimming left V 5 bases short and J 7 bases short, with 9 bases between. CDR3 bases: TGTGCCAGCTCATTCAGCCCACAGCCCCAGCATTTT. Amino acid sequence: CASSFSPQPQHF.

DNA for the CDR3: TGTGCCACTTCTCCCCGGGAGACTAATGAAAAACTGTTTTTT. The encoded protein is CATSPRETNEKLFF. V and J are TRBV6-5 and TRBJ1-4; D gene ambiguous. This CDR3 spans 14 amino acids. The V and J ends lost 10 bases and 2 bases respectively, with 14 bases between them. Per germline, CDR1 MNHEY and CDR2 SVGAGI.

This chain's CDR3 is CASRLGAFYNSPLHF. DNA for the CDR3: TGTGCCAGTAGGTTGGGCGCTTTCTATAATTCACCCCTCCACTTT. The V and J genes are TRBV19 and TRBJ1-6; D unclear. V was pared by 6 bases and J by 3 bases, with 12 bases between. CDR1 and CDR2 (germline): LNHDA, SQIVND (reference sequence). The CDR3 contains 15 residues. The variable domain in full, with the rest retrieved from reference TRBV19 and TRBJ1-6, is DGGITQSPKYLFRKEGQNVTLSCEQNLNHDAMYWYRQDPGQGLRLIYYSQIVNDFQKGDIAEGYSVSREKKESFPLTVTSAQKNPTAFYLCASRLGAFYNSPLHFGNGTRLTVT.

The genes are TRBV20-1 and TRBJ2-1; no clear D. The germline V gene has CDR1 DFQATT and CDR2 SNEGSKA (reference sequence). This CDR3 is 11 amino acids long. The V end was cut by 6 bases, the J end by 6 bases, with 9 bases between. DNA for the CDR3: TGCAGTGCCCCAAAGACCAATGAGCAGTTCTTC. This encodes CSAPKTNEQFF.

This clone turned up a few times. The gene calls are TRBV7-2 and TRBJ2-1, with 11 bases fitting TRBD1. V dropped 5 bases and J dropped 12; count of bases not matched to a gene: 15. CDR1 is SGHTA and CDR2 is FQGNSA in the germline V gene. This CDR3 spans 16 amino acids. CDR3 protein: CASSPWGGTGGKGQFF. The CDR3 bases are TGTGCCAGCAGCCCCTGGGGGGGGACAGGGGGGAAAGGGCAGTTCTTC.

The chain employs TRBV28 and TRBJ1-3, with D possibly TRBD1 on 5 matching bases. Germline V gives CDR1 MDHEN, CDR2 SYDVKM. The CDR3 runs 16 residues. V lost 1 base, J lost 0 bases, and 10 bases lay in between. The CDR3 nucleotides are TGTGCCAGCAGTTTATTGGGGCCGTCCTCTGGAAACACCATATATTTT. Encoded protein: CASSLLGPSSGNTIYF.

This sequence joins TRBV28 and TRBJ1-2; the D is unclear. CDR3 length: 11 residues. The V and J ends lost 6 bases and 8 bases respectively, with 10 bases between them. Germline CDR1 is MDHEN and CDR2 is SYDVKM. The CDR3 reads CASSPLVGYTF. DNA of the CDR3: TGTGCCAGCAGCCCCCTCGTGGGCTACACCTTC.

This chain connects TRBV18 to TRBJ2-3, with 10 bases that match TRBD1. V was pared by 5 bases and J by 1 base, with 3 bases of the junction left unmatched. The CDR3 totals 15 residues. In germline, CDR1 is KGHSH, CDR2 LQKENI. CDR3 loop: CASSTGQGRTDTQYF. CDR3 sequence (DNA): TGTGCCAGCTCAACGGGACAGGGGCGCACAGATACGCAGTATTTT.

V and J are TRBV28 and TRBJ2-5; D ambiguous. The germline V and J ends were trimmed by 6 bases and 1 base, with 15 bases remaining between them. This CDR3 contains 15 residues. CDR1 and CDR2 (germline): MDHEN, SYDVKM. The DNA of the CDR3 is TGTGCCAGCAGCCCCCGTGGACGGGTCCAAGAGACCCAGTACTTC. It yields the protein CASSPRGRVQETQYF.

This clone was counted between two and nine times. This chain connects TRBV15 to TRBJ1-2; D is unresolved. Trimming left V 0 bases short and J 7 bases short, with 18 bases between. Germline CDR1 and CDR2: LNHNV and YYDKDF (reference sequence). The length of the CDR3 is 16 residues. The CDR3 sequence: CATSRDSVKGLGGYTF. Written as DNA, the CDR3 is TGTGCCACCAGCAGAGATAGTGTAAAGGGATTGGGTGGCTACACCTTC.

The gene calls are TRBV19 and TRBJ1-6; D remains ambiguous. V was pared by 5 bases and J by 2 bases, with 22 bases between. The length of the CDR3 is 19 residues. Germline V gene data show CDR1 as LNHDA and CDR2 as SQIVND (reference sequence). CDR3 nucleotide sequence: TGTGCCAGTAGTGTCTCCTACAGTCTACAAAATCCCTATAATTCACCCCTCCACTTT. Translation: CASSVSYSLQNPYNSPLHF.

This clone was counted a single time. This sequence joins TRBV6-2 or TRBV6-3 and TRBJ2-5, with 7 bases fitting TRBD1. The junction had 7 bases not matched to a gene; V was cut back by 4 bases and J by 5 bases. From germline, CDR1 is MNHEY and CDR2 SVGEGT. CDR3 length: 14 residues. The CDR3 here is CASSFLQGSETQYF. CDR3 coding DNA: TGTGCCAGCAGTTTTTTACAGGGGTCGGAGACCCAGTACTTC.

The chain is built from TRBV3-1 (or the pseudogene TRBV3-2) and TRBJ1-1; 8 nucleotides agree with TRBD1. This CDR3 has 15 amino acids. V shed 5 bases, J shed 1 base, and the junction held 6 bases outside the gene matches. Germline-derived CDR1 and CDR2 are LGHDT and YNNKEL (reference sequence). CDR3 DNA: TGTGCCAGCAGCTCCCGCAGGGGGCAGAACACTGAAGCTTTCTTT. Amino acids: CASSSRRGQNTEAFF.

The chain joins TRBV4-3 to TRBJ1-2; no definite D call. V lost 2 bases and J lost 4, with 14 bases in between. The CDR3 contains 15 residues. Germline assignment: CDR1 LGHNA and CDR2 YSLEER. This chain's CDR3 is CASSQSVTARYGYTF. The CDR3 DNA sequence: TGCGCCAGCAGCCAAAGTGTAACAGCCCGCTATGGCTACACCTTC.

V gene TRBV10-3 combines with J gene TRBJ1-5; D gene ambiguous. Deletions cut 3 bases from V and 0 bases from J, with 15 bases between. CDR3 length equals 17 residues. Germline V gene lookup returns CDR1 ENHRY and CDR2 SYGVKD. This CDR3 is CAISERQTTYSNQPQHF. CDR3 DNA: TGTGCCATCAGTGAACGGCAGACCACTTATAGCAATCAGCCCCAGCATTTT.